What follows describes a single T cell receptor (beta chain). The antigen remains unidentified. These data originate in a study of cytomegalovirus exposure and HLA in healthy donors. Findings and limits, study-wide: Diagnosis of cytomegalovirus status made by the classifier reportedly showed high specificity and sensitivity. Some V segments could not be told apart, so they were left out, TRBV6-2 and TRBV6-3 among them. Earlier findings revealed that most TCR beta V segments proved productive either about 90% or about 30% of the time. Across donors, sequencing depth was assumed by presence/absence analyses to be roughly uniform.

Vbeta (60) and Jbeta (13) primers were used in the PCR. This table comes from immunoSEQ multiplex PCR, and its TCRdb copy is limited to in-frame clones, with some not included. The sample has approximately 61,000 clones; the top ten hold approximately 2%. V was shortened by 2 bases and J by 3 bases, with 12 bases between the two germline ends. The CDR3 has 14 amino acids. Germline loops: CDR1 SGHKS, CDR2 YYEKEE (reference sequence). The rearrangement links TRBV5-5 to TRBJ2-7; D is unclear. The sequence derives from a woman aged 18-29 years in good health and CMV-seronegative. The specimen was PBMCs. The CDR3 spells CASSFPNVRYEQYF. CDR3 nucleotides: TGTGCCAGCAGCTTCCCTAACGTCCGCTACGAGCAGTACTTC.